Presented here are 18 T cell receptor beta chains from one specimen sequenced in a study of regulatory T cells in long-lasting Graves disease. Time point in this sample: persistent/refractory GD, antithyroid drugs over 5 years with positive TRAb. The TCR library was made from RNA extracted from PBMCs. The TCR beta library used iRepertoire HTBI primers with Arm-PCR amplification of CDR3. TCRdb re-called the multiplex PCR reads with MiXCR, one entry per CDR3 protein. Among 600,000 to 800,000 distinct CDR3 sequences listed, around 30% were seen once. The sequencing here drew on peripheral blood mononuclear cells (PBMCs), taken when the disease was refractory, from a patient treated with antithyroid drugs. These TCRs come from a female donor with Graves disease.

This clonotype turned up a few times. The chain has TRBV20-1 and TRBJ1-5; 9 nucleotides align to TRBD1. This CDR3 has 14 amino acids. The V gene end was trimmed by 6 bases and the J gene end by 4 bases; junction bases not matched to a gene: 7. Germline V CDR1 and CDR2: DFQATT, SNEGSKA (reference sequence). CDR3 sequence: CSAIPGTGNQPQHF. CDR3 in DNA: TGCAGTGCCATTCCTGGGACAGGGAATCAGCCCCAGCATTTT.

The chain recombines TRBV15 with TRBJ2-7; TRBD1 might be the D (6 bases). V was cut by 2 bases and J by 1 base, with 15 bases left in between. CDR1 LNHNV and CDR2 YYDKDF come from the germline V gene (reference sequence). This CDR3 is 16 amino acids long. The CDR3 is CATSRFGGHVSYEQYF. The CDR3 bases are TGTGCCACCAGCAGATTTGGGGGACACGTATCCTACGAGCAGTACTTC.

The chain couples TRBV28 to TRBJ1-5; D not certain. CDR3 length: 17 residues. Germline lookup yields CDR1 MDHEN and CDR2 SYDVKM. The V end lost 1 base, the J end lost 2 bases, and 15 bases lay between the germline ends. The CDR3 DNA follows: TGTGCCAGCAGTTTATTCGGGCAGTCAAAGGGCAATCAGCCCCAGCATTTT. Protein product: CASSLFGQSKGNQPQHF.

CDR3 amino acids: CASSLAGDRGYEQYF. The CDR3 DNA is TGTGCCAGCAGCTTAGCGGGAGATCGGGGCTACGAGCAGTACTTC. The chain carries TRBV7-9 and TRBJ2-7; D possibly corresponds to TRBD2 (5 bases). Trimming took off 0 bases at V and 3 bases at J, with 12 bases between the two ends. CDR1 SEHNR and CDR2 FQNEAQ come from the germline V gene (reference sequence). This CDR3 is built from 15 residues. Variable domain in full (rest from reference TRBV7-9 and TRBJ2-7): DTGVSQNPRHKITKRGQNVTFRCDPISEHNRLYWYRQTLGQGPEFLTYFQNEAQLEKSRLLSDRFSAERPKGSFSTLEIQRTEQGDSAMYLCASSLAGDRGYEQYFGPGTRLTVT.

This clonotype appeared once. V gene TRBV12-3 or TRBV12-4 combines with J gene TRBJ2-2; a weak D match, TRBD1 (6 bases). This CDR3 spans 16 amino acids. Trimming took off 7 bases at V and 0 bases at J, with 15 bases between the two ends. Here the CDR3 DNA reads TGTGCCAGCACTGGATGGGGGCCCTCGAACACCGGGGAGCTGTTTTTT. It specifies CASTGWGPSNTGELFF.

The table lists this clonotype with many counts. The J gene is TRBJ1-1, the V gene TRBV12-5; TRBD1 might be the D (5 bases). With 2 bases removed from V and 0 bases from J, the gap between germline ends came to 19 bases. The CDR3 extends over 18 amino acids. Per the germline V gene, CDR1 is LGHNT and CDR2 is FRNRAP. The DNA for the CDR3 is TGTGCTAGTGGTTTGATACTGACGGGGGAAGGTATGAACACTGAAGCTTTCTTT. Translating gives CASGLILTGEGMNTEAFF.

This clonotype was counted between two and nine times. J is TRBJ2-7 and V is TRBV20-1, with D perhaps matching TRBD2 (5 bases). The CDR3 runs to 16 residues. Per the germline V gene, CDR1 is DFQATT and CDR2 is SNEGSKA (reference sequence). The V end was cut by 2 bases, the J end by 4 bases, with 21 bases between. The CDR3 nucleotides read TGCAGTGCTAGACCTCGAGGCCTAGCTGAAATTTACGAGCAGTACTTC. This gives the protein CSARPRGLAEIYEQYF.

The gene calls are TRBV6-1 and TRBJ2-7, with TRBD2 identical over 8 bases. This CDR3 comprises 16 residues. With 4 bases clipped from V and 1 base from J, the junction kept 9 bases outside the gene matches. Germline CDR1 and CDR2: MNHNS and SASEGT. The CDR3 sequence is CASSGFRLAMSYEQYF. The DNA of the CDR3 is TGTGCCAGCAGTGGGTTTAGACTAGCGATGTCCTACGAGCAGTACTTC.

This clonotype came up a few times. The genes are TRBV24-1 and TRBJ2-7; 7 positions match TRBD2. The V segment lost 0 bases and the J segment 7 bases; nucleotides outside the gene matches: 8. The CDR3 has 15 residues. Germline-derived CDR1 and CDR2 are KGHDR and SFDVKD. CDR3 sequence reads: CATSDLDSGICEQYF. CDR3 in DNA: TGTGCCACCAGTGATTTGGACAGCGGGATCTGTGAGCAGTACTTC.

This clonotype turned up a few times. The chain has TRBV7-3 and TRBJ1-2, with D perhaps TRBD1 (5 bases). Germline lookup yields CDR1 SGHTA and CDR2 FQGTGA. CDR3 length equals 15 residues. V lost 5 bases and J 0 bases, leaving 13 bases between the germline ends. This CDR3 is CASSPTTVANYGYTF. The CDR3 nucleotides read TGTGCCAGCAGCCCAACGACAGTAGCTAACTATGGCTACACCTTC.

The chain carries TRBV6-1 and TRBJ2-7; 9 nucleotides align to TRBD2. J lost 5 bases, V lost 6 bases, and 14 bases had no gene match. The CDR3 runs 16 residues. The germline V gene encodes CDR1 MNHNS and CDR2 SASEGT. In DNA, the CDR3 is TGTGCCAGCAGGTTCGGACTAGCGCCCGCTGTCCACGAGCAGTACTTC. Its translation: CASRFGLAPAVHEQYF.

This clonotype occurred many times. The rearrangement links TRBV7-2 to TRBJ1-5; 7 nucleotides agree with TRBD1. Germline V lookup: CDR1 SGHTA, CDR2 FQGNSA. The CDR3 loop spans 16 amino acids. Trimming cost V 5 bases and J 4 bases; bases outside gene matches: 11. The chain's CDR3 is CASSPRGGTANQPQHF. For the CDR3, the DNA is TGTGCCAGCAGCCCCCGAGGCGGGACAGCAAATCAGCCCCAGCATTTT. Looking up the rest from reference TRBV7-2 and TRBJ1-5 gives the full variable domain: GAGVSQSPSNKVTEKGKDVELRCDPISGHTALYWYRQSLGQGLEFLIYFQGNSAPDKSGLPSDRFSAERTGGSVSTLTIQRTQQEDSAVYLCASSPRGGTANQPQHFGDGTRLSIL.

The chain is built from TRBV5-1 and TRBJ2-7, with 13 bases lining up with TRBD2. V trimming: 4 bases; J trimming: 0 bases; junction bases outside the gene matches: 10. The germline CDR1 and CDR2 sequences are SGHRS and YFSETQ. CDR3 length equals 18 residues. The CDR3 sequence is CASSRGTSGIRSSYEQYF. The CDR3 DNA is TGCGCCAGCAGCCGGGGGACTAGCGGGATCAGGAGCTCCTACGAGCAGTACTTC. Complete variable domain (other parts from reference TRBV5-1 and TRBJ2-7): KAGVTQTPRYLIKTRGQQVTLSCSPISGHRSVSWYQQTPGQGLQFLFEYFSETQRNKGNFPGRFSGRQFSNSRSEMNVSTLELGDSALYLCASSRGTSGIRSSYEQYFGPGTRLTVT.

This clonotype was picked up a small number of times. The V gene is TRBV11-2, the J gene TRBJ2-2; maybe TRBD2 (6 bases). Trimming left V 5 bases short and J 7 bases short, with 14 bases between. There are 14 residues in the CDR3. Germline V CDR1 and CDR2: SGHAT, FQNNGV. DNA for the CDR3: TGTGCCAGCAGCACAAGACTAGGAGGCGGGGAGCTGTTTTTT. Amino acid sequence: CASSTRLGGGELFF.

The chain joins TRBV20-1 to TRBJ1-5, with TRBD1 matching over 7 bases. Germline V gives CDR1 DFQATT, CDR2 SNEGSKA (reference sequence). Trimming took 2 bases from V and 7 from J; bases not matched to a gene: 2. The CDR3 runs 12 residues. CDR3 DNA: TGCAGTGCTAGAAAAGGGGGCCAGCCCCAGCATTTT. Translating gives CSARKGGQPQHF.

The sample holds a few counts of this clonotype. V gene TRBV6-1 combines with J gene TRBJ2-7; D may be TRBD1 or TRBD2 (5 bases each). Trimming left V 6 bases short and J 7 bases short, with 19 bases between. Germline V gene data show CDR1 as MNHNS and CDR2 as SASEGT. There are 14 residues in the CDR3. The CDR3 spells CASSTGTLALEQYF. The CDR3 coding sequence is TGTGCCAGCAGCACCGGGACCCTAGCTTTGGAGCAGTACTTC.

The V and J genes are TRBV6-1 and TRBJ2-3; tentative D call: TRBD1 (6 bases). The germline V gene encodes CDR1 MNHNS and CDR2 SASEGT. V lost 10 bases to trimming and J lost 0 bases, with 14 bases between them. The CDR3 runs 14 residues. The CDR3 DNA reads TGTGCCACGGCCAGGGGAACTAGCACAGATACGCAGTATTTT. Encoded protein: CATARGTSTDTQYF.

The gene calls are TRBV5-1 and TRBJ1-2; tentatively, D is TRBD1 (6 bases). The CDR3 is 13 residues long. CDR1 is SGHRS, CDR2 YFSETQ, per germline. Trimming cost V 4 bases and J 4 bases, with 11 bases left between them. The CDR3 DNA reads TGCGCCAGCAGCCAAGGGGGATTCTATGGCTACACCTTC. As protein: CASSQGGFYGYTF.